Below are 19 T cell receptor beta chains sequenced from a single sample in a study of blood T cell repertoires in COVID-19. Libraries were prepared by immunoSEQ multiplex PCR; TCRdb keeps only in-frame clonotypes and omits some of them. The table shows 150,000 or so clones, with approximately 86% occurring only once. The material sequenced was peripheral blood. The source is a man between 60 and 75 years old with acute or convalescent COVID-19.

The V gene is TRBV5-4, the J gene TRBJ1-2; 7 bases fit TRBD1. There are 14 residues in the CDR3. Germline V gene sequence: CDR1 SGHNT, CDR2 YYREEE (reference sequence). V shed 4 bases and J 8 bases; nucleotides not matched to a gene: 11. The CDR3 protein is CASSPWTGRGGYTF. DNA for the CDR3: TGTGCCAGCAGCCCTTGGACAGGCCGAGGGGGCTACACCTTC.

The chain joins TRBV5-1 to TRBJ2-5; 12 bases are shared with TRBD2. The germline V gene has CDR1 SGHRS and CDR2 YFSETQ. V lost 0 bases, J lost 6 bases, and 9 bases stayed unmatched. There are 17 residues in the CDR3. The CDR3 nucleotides are TGCGCCAGCAGCTTGGCCCCCCTAGCGGGAGGGATCAAGACCCAGTACTTC. Amino acid sequence: CASSLAPLAGGIKTQYF. Using reference TRBV5-1 and TRBJ2-5 for the parts outside the CDR3, the full variable domain is KAGVTQTPRYLIKTRGQQVTLSCSPISGHRSVSWYQQTPGQGLQFLFEYFSETQRNKGNFPGRFSGRQFSNSRSEMNVSTLELGDSALYLCASSLAPLAGGIKTQYFGPGTRLLVL.

V is TRBV9 and J is TRBJ2-1, with TRBD2 as a possible D gene (6 bases). The V gene lost 0 bases and the J gene lost 0 bases, with 13 bases spanning the gap. CDR3 length: 17 residues. The germline V gene has CDR1 SGDLS and CDR2 YYNGEE. This chain's CDR3 is CASSVAGAPSSYNEQFF. DNA of the CDR3: TGTGCCAGCAGCGTAGCGGGAGCGCCTAGCTCCTACAATGAGCAGTTCTTC.

As for this clone: One junction end disagrees with the germline gene, perhaps due to a read error. This chain connects TRBV7-7 to TRBJ2-2; 12 nucleotides agree with TRBD2. Germline-derived CDR1 and CDR2 are SSHAT and FNYEAQ (reference sequence). The CDR3 totals 17 residues. DNA for the CDR3: TGTGCTAGCAGCCAGCGGCGGACTAGCGGGAACGCCGGGGAGCTGTTTTTT. This encodes CASSQRRTSGNAGELFF. Drawing the rest from reference TRBV7-7 and TRBJ2-2, the complete variable domain is GAGVSQSPRYKVTKRGQDVTLRCDPISSHATLYWYQQALGQGPEFLTYFNYEAQPDKSGLPSDRFSAERPEGSISTLTIQRTEQRDSAMYRCASSQRRTSGNAGELFFGEGSRLTVL.

This chain connects TRBV6-2 or TRBV6-3 to TRBJ1-5; D is unresolved. From germline, CDR1 is MNHEY and CDR2 SVGEGT. The CDR3 is 16 residues long. V was trimmed by 2 bases and J by 2 bases, leaving 13 bases between them. CDR3 nucleotide sequence: TGTGCCAGCAGTTACCGACCGGTCCGGGGCAATCAGCCCCAGCATTTT. It translates to CASSYRPVRGNQPQHF.

This CDR3 is CASSPRTDNSPLHF. The CDR3 nucleotides are TGTGCCAGCTCACCACGAACAGATAATTCACCCCTCCACTTT. This chain uses TRBV18 with TRBJ1-6; D not resolved. Between the trimmed V and J ends, which lost 1 base and 5 bases, there was a span of 6 bases. CDR3 length: 14 amino acids. Germline values: CDR1 KGHSH, CDR2 LQKENI.

The gene calls are TRBV11-1 and TRBJ2-7; 7 nucleotides align to TRBD1. Trimming took 5 bases from V and 5 from J; bases not matched to a gene: 9. The CDR3 totals 14 residues. In germline, CDR1 is SGHAT, CDR2 FQDESV (reference sequence). The CDR3 protein is CASSLRQGHDEQYF. DNA of the CDR3: TGTGCCAGCAGCCTCCGACAGGGTCACGACGAGCAGTACTTC.

The V and J genes are TRBV4-1 and TRBJ2-7; the match to TRBD2 covers 8 bases. Per the germline V gene, CDR1 is MGHRA and CDR2 is YSYEKL. The CDR3 totals 16 residues. The ends lost 1 base at V and 3 bases at J; junction bases unmatched: 8. As DNA, the CDR3 is TGCGCCAGCAGCCAAGTACAGTCGGGAGGGTTCTACGAGCAGTACTTC. Translated: CASSQVQSGGFYEQYF.

V gene TRBV12-3 or TRBV12-4 combines with J gene TRBJ2-5; D is unclear. V gave up 3 bases and J gave up 4 bases, with 9 bases separating them. CDR3 length: 13 amino acids. CDR3 nucleotide sequence: TGTGCCAGCAGTTTTAACTCCCCAGAGACCCAGTACTTC. Protein sequence: CASSFNSPETQYF.

This chain uses TRBV7-8 with TRBJ2-5; 11 bases line up with TRBD2. The CDR3 is 15 amino acids. J lost 4 bases, V lost 4 bases, and 5 bases had no gene match. From germline, CDR1 is SGHVS and CDR2 FQNEAQ. The CDR3 bases are TGTGCCAGCAGCTATTACACTAGCGGGAGAGAGACCCAGTACTTC. This encodes CASSYYTSGRETQYF. The full variable domain, with the rest looked up from reference TRBV7-8 and TRBJ2-5, is GAGVSQSPRYKVAKRGQDVALRCDPISGHVSLFWYQQALGQGPEFLTYFQNEAQLDKSGLPSDRFFAERPEGSVSTLKIQRTQQEDSAVYLCASSYYTSGRETQYFGPGTRLLVL.

The rearrangement links TRBV9 to TRBJ1-3; TRBD1 is a possible D gene (5 bases). CDR3 length: 19 residues. CDR1 SGDLS and CDR2 YYNGEE come from the germline V gene. V was trimmed by 4 bases and J by 0 bases, leaving 23 bases between them. The CDR3 bases are TGTGCCAGCAGCCCATGGGGTGCGGGACGGGGGGACTCTGGAAACACCATATATTTT. Residues: CASSPWGAGRGDSGNTIYF.

Written as DNA, the CDR3 is TGCGCCAGCAGCTTGCTAGCGGGACTTTCCTACGAGCAGTACTTC. This encodes CASSLLAGLSYEQYF. The chain employs TRBV5-1 and TRBJ2-7; 9 bases align to TRBD2. Trimming removed 1 base from V and 1 base from J; junction bases left unmatched: 3. CDR1 SGHRS and CDR2 YFSETQ come from the germline V gene. The CDR3 runs 15 residues. Supplemented by reference TRBV5-1 and TRBJ2-7, the full variable domain reads KAGVTQTPRYLIKTRGQQVTLSCSPISGHRSVSWYQQTPGQGLQFLFEYFSETQRNKGNFPGRFSGRQFSNSRSEMNVSTLELGDSALYLCASSLLAGLSYEQYFGPGTRLTVT.

J is TRBJ1-6 and V is TRBV27, with 8 bases that match TRBD1. The CDR3 is 15 amino acids. CDR1 MNHEY and CDR2 SMNVEV come from the germline V gene (reference sequence). Germline trimming cut 5 bases from V and 8 bases from J; bases unmatched to any gene: 8. The CDR3, as DNA: TGTGCCAGCAGTGCAAACAGGGGGATTGATTCACCCCTCCACTTT. Residues: CASSANRGIDSPLHF.

This clone showed up just once. This chain links TRBV5-6 with TRBJ2-7, with D perhaps matching TRBD2 (6 bases). Germline loops: CDR1 SGHDT, CDR2 YYEEEE. V lost 5 bases to trimming and J lost 1 base, with 16 bases between them. The CDR3 contains 15 residues. The CDR3 region is CASSGSVGGSYEQYF. CDR3 bases: TGTGCCAGCAGTGGGAGTGTCGGAGGGTCCTACGAGCAGTACTTC.

The chain links TRBV6-4 to TRBJ1-1; TRBD1 is a possible D gene (5 bases). The V gene's germline CDR1 is MRHNA and CDR2 SNTAGT. CDR3 length: 14 residues. Trimming cost V 8 bases and J 1 base, with 14 bases left between them. CDR3: CASSRTRANTEAFF. Written as DNA, the CDR3 is TGTGCCAGCTCGAGGACCAGGGCGAACACTGAAGCTTTCTTT.

This chain links TRBV4-1 with TRBJ1-5; no clear D. CDR1 MGHRA and CDR2 YSYEKL come from the germline V gene. The CDR3 covers 17 residues. V lost 0 bases and J lost 0, with 12 bases in between. The CDR3 spells CASSQDGQTYSNQPQHF. The DNA for the CDR3 is TGCGCCAGCAGCCAAGATGGGCAGACCTATAGCAATCAGCCCCAGCATTTT.

The chain uses TRBV5-1 and TRBJ1-5, with 7 positions matching TRBD1. CDR1 SGHRS and CDR2 YFSETQ come from the germline V gene. The ends lost 4 bases at V and 2 bases at J; junction bases unmatched: 6. CDR3 length: 15 residues. The CDR3 DNA reads as TGCGCCAGCAGCCCGGGGGACAGCGGCAATCAGCCCCAGCATTTT. Residues: CASSPGDSGNQPQHF.

The V and J genes are TRBV2 and TRBJ1-6; 8 bases fit TRBD1. CDR1 is SNHLY and CDR2 is FYNNEI in the germline V gene. CDR3 size: 18 residues. V was pared by 7 bases and J by 7 bases, with 18 bases of the junction left unmatched. The CDR3 DNA reads TGTGCCAGCACCAAGCTCGGGGGGCAGGGGGCGTACAATTCACCCCTCCACTTT. It yields the protein CASTKLGGQGAYNSPLHF. The full variable domain, with the rest looked up from reference TRBV2 and TRBJ1-6, is EPEVTQTPSHQVTQMGQEVILRCVPISNHLYFYWYRQILGQKVEFLVSFYNNEISEKSEIFDDQFSVERPDGSNFTLKIRSTKLEDSAMYFCASTKLGGQGAYNSPLHFGNGTRLTVT.

The J gene is TRBJ1-6, the V gene TRBV30; 7 nucleotides match TRBD1. The CDR3 runs to 13 residues. Germline V CDR1 and CDR2: GTSNPN, SVGIG (reference sequence). The V gene end was trimmed by 8 bases and the J gene end by 10 bases; junction bases not matched to a gene: 11. Here the CDR3 DNA reads TGTGCCGGAACGGGACAGCCGGGGTCACCCCTCCACTTT. Its translation: CAGTGQPGSPLHF.